This T cell receptor beta chain comes out of a study of control samples from healthy donors and cancer patients. This CDR3 has 14 residues. Losses at the gene ends were 7 bases for V and 9 bases for J; bases not matched to a gene: 16. Germline assignment: CDR1 SQVTM and CDR2 ANQGSEA. The repertoire was sequenced with immunoSEQ multiplex PCR; TCRdb's copy has only in-frame clones and lacks some. The sample gives under 65,000 clones, roughly 90% of which show up once; about 0.91% is in the top ten. The receptor was isolated from a man aged 30 to 45 with colorectal cancer. The sequenced sample consisted of PBMCs. The genes are TRBV29-1 and TRBJ2-7; 9 nucleotides line up with TRBD1. CDR3 sequence (DNA): TGCAGCGCCCGACGAGGACAGGGGCCGGACGGGCAGTACTTC. Its protein product is CSARRGQGPDGQYF.